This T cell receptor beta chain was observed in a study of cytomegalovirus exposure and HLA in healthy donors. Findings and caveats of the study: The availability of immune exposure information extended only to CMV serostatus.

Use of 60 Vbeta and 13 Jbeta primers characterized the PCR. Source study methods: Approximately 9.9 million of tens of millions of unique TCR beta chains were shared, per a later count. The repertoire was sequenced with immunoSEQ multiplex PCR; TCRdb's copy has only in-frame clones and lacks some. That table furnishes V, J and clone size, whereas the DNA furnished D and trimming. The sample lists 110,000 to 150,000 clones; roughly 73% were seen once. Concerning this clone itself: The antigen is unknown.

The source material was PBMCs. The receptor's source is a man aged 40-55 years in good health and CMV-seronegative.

Written as DNA, the CDR3 is TGTGCCAGCAGGTACACTAGCGGGGTCTACGAGCAGTACTTC. It codes for CASRYTSGVYEQYF. The rearrangement links TRBV6-5 to TRBJ2-5; 10 nucleotides agree with TRBD2. The J call may be wrong; the DNA end is better matched by TRBJ2-7. Germline values: CDR1 MNHEY, CDR2 SVGAGI. The CDR3 sequence is 14 residues long.